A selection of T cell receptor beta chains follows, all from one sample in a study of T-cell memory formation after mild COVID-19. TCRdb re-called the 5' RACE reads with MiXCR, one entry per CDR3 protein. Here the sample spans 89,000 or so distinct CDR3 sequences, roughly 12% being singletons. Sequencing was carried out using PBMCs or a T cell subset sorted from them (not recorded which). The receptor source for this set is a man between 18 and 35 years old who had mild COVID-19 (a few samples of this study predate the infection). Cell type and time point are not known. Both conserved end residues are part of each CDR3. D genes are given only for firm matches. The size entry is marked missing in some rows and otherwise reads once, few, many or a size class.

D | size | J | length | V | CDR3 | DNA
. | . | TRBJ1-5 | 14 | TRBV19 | CASAFRVNNQPQHF | TGTGCCAGCGCTTTCCGGGTAAACAATCAGCCCCAGCATTTT
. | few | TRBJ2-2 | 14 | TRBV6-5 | CASGTLAGTGELFF | TGTGCCAGTGGTACACTAGCAGGCACCGGGGAGCTGTTTTTT
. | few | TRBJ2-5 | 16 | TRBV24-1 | CATSDLGGGSQETQYF | TGTGCCACCAGTGATTTGGGAGGGGGTTCTCAAGAGACCCAGTACTTC
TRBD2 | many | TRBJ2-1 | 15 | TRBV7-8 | CASSSTSGPYNEQFF | TGTGCCAGCAGCTCCACTAGCGGGCCCTACAATGAGCAGTTCTTC
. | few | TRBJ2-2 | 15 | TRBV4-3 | CASSQEAGGTGELFF | TGCGCCAGCAGCCAAGAAGCCGGGGGCACCGGGGAGCTGTTTTTT
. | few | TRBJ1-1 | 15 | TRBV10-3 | CATLAGEGLNTEAFF | TGTGCCACCCTAGCCGGTGAGGGCTTGAACACTGAAGCTTTCTTT
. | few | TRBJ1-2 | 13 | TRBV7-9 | CASSLAVNYGYTF | TGTGCCAGCAGCTTAGCGGTGAACTATGGCTACACCTTC
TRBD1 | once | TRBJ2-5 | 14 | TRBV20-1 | CSGSLTGWDKTQYF | TGCAGTGGTTCCTTGACAGGGTGGGACAAGACCCAGTACTTC
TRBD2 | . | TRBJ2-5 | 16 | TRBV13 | CASSLGGTSGTETQYF | TGTGCCAGCAGCTTAGGAGGGACTAGCGGGACGGAGACCCAGTACTTC
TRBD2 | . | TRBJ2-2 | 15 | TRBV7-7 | CASSFTSGGPGELFF | TGTGCTAGCAGCTTTACTAGCGGGGGGCCCGGGGAGCTGTTTTTT
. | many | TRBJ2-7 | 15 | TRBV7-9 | CASSGHSISPYEQYF | TGTGCCAGCAGCGGACACTCCATCAGCCCCTACGAGCAGTACTTC
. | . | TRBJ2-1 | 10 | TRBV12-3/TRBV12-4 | CASMGREQFF | TGTGCCAGCATGGGTCGGGAGCAGTTCTTC
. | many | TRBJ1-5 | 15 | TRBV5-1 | CASSLDGGDNQPQHF | TGCGCCAGCAGCTTGGACGGGGGAGACAATCAGCCCCAGCATTTT
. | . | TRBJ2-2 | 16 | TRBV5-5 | CASSLGTGASTGELFF | TGTGCCAGCAGCTTGGGGACGGGGGCCTCCACCGGGGAGCTGTTTTTT
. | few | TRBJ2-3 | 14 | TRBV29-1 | CSVRQETSTDTQYF | TGCAGCGTTCGGCAGGAGACTAGCACAGATACGCAGTATTTT
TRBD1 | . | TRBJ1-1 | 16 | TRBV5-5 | CASNARTGALNTEAFF | TGTGCCAGCAACGCTAGGACAGGGGCCCTGAACACTGAAGCTTTCTTT
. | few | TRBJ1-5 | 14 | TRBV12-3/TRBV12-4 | CASSTTQGLRPQHF | TGTGCCAGCAGCACAACTCAGGGGCTTCGGCCCCAGCATTTT
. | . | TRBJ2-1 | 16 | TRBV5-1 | CASSPPLSGEWNEQFF | TGCGCCAGCAGCCCCCCCCTGAGCGGTGAGTGGAATGAGCAGTTCTTC
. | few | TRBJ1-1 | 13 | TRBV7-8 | CASSLVSGSEAFF | TGTGCCAGCAGCTTAGTTTCGGGCAGTGAAGCTTTCTTT
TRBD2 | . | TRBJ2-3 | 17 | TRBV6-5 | CASSPGLAGPSTDTQYF | TGTGCCAGCAGTCCTGGACTAGCGGGGCCTAGCACAGATACGCAGTATTTT
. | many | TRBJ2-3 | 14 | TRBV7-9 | CASSLVGGTDTQYF | TGTGCCAGCAGCTTAGTCGGAGGCACAGATACGCAGTATTTT
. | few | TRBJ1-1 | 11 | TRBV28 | CASSPNDEAFF | TGTGCCAGCAGTCCTAATGATGAAGCTTTCTTT
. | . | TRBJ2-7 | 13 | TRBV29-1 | CSVAPDGSYEQYF | TGCAGCGTTGCCCCGGACGGCTCCTACGAGCAGTACTTC
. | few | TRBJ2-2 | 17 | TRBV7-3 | CASSLTISESLTGELFF | TGTGCCAGCAGCTTAACCATATCTGAGAGCCTGACCGGGGAGCTGTTTTTT
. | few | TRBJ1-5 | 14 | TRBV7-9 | CASSDPTGNQPQHF | TGTGCCAGCAGCGACCCAACAGGGAATCAGCCCCAGCATTTT
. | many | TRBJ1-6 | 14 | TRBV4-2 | CASSQDGENSPLHF | TGTGCCAGCAGCCAAGACGGGGAAAATTCACCCCTCCACTTT
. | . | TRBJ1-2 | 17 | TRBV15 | CATSRDHGLAGNYGYTF | TGTGCCACCAGCAGAGATCACGGTTTGGCAGGGAACTATGGCTACACCTTC
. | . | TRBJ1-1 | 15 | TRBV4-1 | CASSHPGLQNTEAFF | TGCGCCAGCAGCCACCCCGGACTACAGAACACTGAAGCTTTCTTT
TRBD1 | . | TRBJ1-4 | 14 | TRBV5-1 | CASRPGQLNEKLFF | TGCGCCAGCAGACCGGGACAGTTAAATGAAAAACTGTTTTTT
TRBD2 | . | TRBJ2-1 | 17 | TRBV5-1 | CASSLSLAGVSYNEQFF | TGCGCCAGCAGCTTGTCTCTAGCGGGGGTATCCTACAATGAGCAGTTCTTC
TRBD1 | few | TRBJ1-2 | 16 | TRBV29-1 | CSVEEGQGATIYGYTF | TGCAGCGTTGAAGAGGGACAGGGGGCCACTATCTATGGCTACACCTTC
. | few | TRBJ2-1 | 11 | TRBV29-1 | CSVDRDNEQFF | TGCAGCGTTGACAGGGACAATGAGCAGTTCTTC
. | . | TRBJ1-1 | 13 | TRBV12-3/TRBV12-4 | CASRGALGTEAFF | TGTGCCAGCAGAGGGGCCCTAGGTACTGAAGCTTTCTTT
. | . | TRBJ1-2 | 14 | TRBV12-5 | CASGFGYGGYGYTF | TGTGCTAGTGGTTTTGGCTACGGAGGTTATGGCTACACCTTC
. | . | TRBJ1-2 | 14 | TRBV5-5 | CASTFTTVNYGYTF | TGTGCCAGCACTTTCACGACAGTTAACTATGGCTACACCTTC
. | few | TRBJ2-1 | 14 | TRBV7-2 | CASSLAARGDEQFF | TGTGCCAGCAGCTTAGCAGCCAGGGGTGATGAGCAGTTCTTC
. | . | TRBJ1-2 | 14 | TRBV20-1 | CSARAHRVEYGYTF | TGCAGTGCTAGAGCCCACAGAGTCGAATATGGCTACACCTTC
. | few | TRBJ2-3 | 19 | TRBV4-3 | CASSQDSPLAGLLTDTQYF | TGCGCCAGCAGCCAAGATTCTCCTTTGGCCGGGTTACTCACAGATACGCAGTATTTT
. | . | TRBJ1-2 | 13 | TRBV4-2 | CASSQEGDGGYTF | TGTGCCAGCAGCCAAGAAGGGGACGGTGGCTACACCTTC
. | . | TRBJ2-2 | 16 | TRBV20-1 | CSARQRSRANTGELFF | TGCAGTGCTAGACAGCGGTCCAGGGCGAACACCGGGGAGCTGTTTTTT
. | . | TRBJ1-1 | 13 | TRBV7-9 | CASSHPLNTEAFF | TGTGCCAGCAGCCATCCACTGAACACTGAAGCTTTCTTT
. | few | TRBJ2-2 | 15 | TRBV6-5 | CASSYWPVGTGELFF | TGTGCCAGCAGTTACTGGCCTGTCGGGACCGGGGAGCTGTTTTTT
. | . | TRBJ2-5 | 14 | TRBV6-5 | CASSYSGVEETQYF | TGTGCCAGCAGTTATTCGGGGGTGGAAGAGACCCAGTACTTC
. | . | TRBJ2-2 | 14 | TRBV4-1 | CASSQGVGTGELFF | TGCGCCAGCAGCCAGGGTGTGGGAACCGGGGAGCTGTTTTTT
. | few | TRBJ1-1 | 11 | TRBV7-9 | CASSFGLMGFF | TGTGCCAGCAGCTTTGGATTGATGGGTTTCTTT
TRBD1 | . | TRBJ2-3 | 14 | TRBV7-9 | CASSWDSPTDTQYF | TGTGCCAGCAGCTGGGACAGCCCCACAGATACGCAGTATTTT
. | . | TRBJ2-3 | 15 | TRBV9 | CASSYDGSSTDTQYF | TGTGCCAGCAGCTATGACGGATCCAGCACAGATACGCAGTATTTT
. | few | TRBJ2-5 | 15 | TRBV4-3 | CASSQDFGDSETQYF | TGCGCCAGCAGCCAAGATTTTGGGGATTCGGAGACCCAGTACTTC
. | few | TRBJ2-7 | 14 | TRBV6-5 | CASSYPGRNYEQYF | TGTGCCAGCAGTTACCCGGGACGGAACTACGAGCAGTACTTC
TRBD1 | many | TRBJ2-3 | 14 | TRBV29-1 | CSVNTGDGADTQYF | TGCAGCGTCAATACAGGGGACGGGGCAGATACGCAGTATTTT
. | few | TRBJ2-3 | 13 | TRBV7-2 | CASSSISGDTQYF | TGTGCCAGCAGCTCGATATCTGGAGATACGCAGTATTTT
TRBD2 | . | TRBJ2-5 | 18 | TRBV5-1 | CASSLSYPRVAGGETQYF | TGCGCCAGCAGCTTGTCATATCCGCGAGTAGCGGGGGGAGAGACCCAGTACTTC
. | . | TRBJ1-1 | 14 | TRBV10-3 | CAISDGGQDTEAFF | TGTGCCATCAGTGATGGGGGCCAGGACACTGAAGCTTTCTTT
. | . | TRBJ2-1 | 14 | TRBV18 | CAIPTGEPYNEQFF | TGTGCCATCCCGACGGGGGAACCCTACAATGAGCAGTTCTTC
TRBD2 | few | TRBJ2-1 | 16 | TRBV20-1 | CSARATLAGLGDEQFF | TGCAGTGCTAGAGCCACACTAGCGGGGCTTGGCGATGAGCAGTTCTTC